These 7 T cell receptor beta chains were sequenced from one sample in a study of blood T cell repertoires in COVID-19. Method: immunoSEQ multiplex PCR; TCRdb's copy keeps in-frame clones and lacks some. Among fewer than 150,000 clones listed, nearly 85% were seen once. The sample comprised PBMCs or T cells enriched from blood (not recorded which). These receptors all stem from a man between 50 and 59 years old in a cohort exposed to, infected with or recovered from COVID-19 (not recorded which).

This rearrangement joins TRBV30 to TRBJ2-1; 10 bases align to TRBD2. CDR1 and CDR2 (germline): GTSNPN, SVGIG (reference sequence). The J segment lost 9 bases and the V segment lost 5 bases, leaving 7 bases of the junction unmatched. The CDR3 runs 13 residues. Here the CDR3 reads CAWSLAGESEQFF. CDR3 DNA sequence: TGTGCCTGGTCGCTAGCGGGAGAGAGTGAGCAGTTCTTC.

DNA of the CDR3: TGTGCCAGCAGCTCCTGGACAGGGGGTAATGAAAAACTGTTTTTT. Its protein product is CASSSWTGGNEKLFF. This chain connects TRBV14 to TRBJ1-4; the match to TRBD1 covers 10 bases. CDR3 size: 15 residues. Germline CDR1 is SGHDN and CDR2 is FVKESK. The V segment lost 5 bases and the J segment 4 bases; nucleotides outside the gene matches: 4.

The V gene is TRBV3-1 (or the pseudogene TRBV3-2), the J gene TRBJ2-1, with 7 nucleotides matching TRBD1. CDR1 is LGHDT, CDR2 YNNKEL, per germline (reference sequence). V gave up 4 bases and J gave up 2 bases; unmatched junction bases: 11. The CDR3 covers 17 residues. CDR3 coding DNA: TGTGCCAGCAGCCCTAACATGAACAGGGGTCCCTACAATGAGCAGTTCTTC. The encoded protein is CASSPNMNRGPYNEQFF.

The chain carries TRBV29-1 and TRBJ1-6, with 9 bases fitting TRBD1. The ends lost 5 bases at V and 8 bases at J; junction bases unmatched: 1. This CDR3 region has 12 residues. Germline lookup yields CDR1 SQVTM and CDR2 ANQGSEA. The CDR3 DNA reads TGCAGCGTTCGACAGGGGGATTCACCCCTCCACTTT. Translated, it gives CSVRQGDSPLHF.

The chain employs TRBV5-1 and TRBJ2-2; 9 nucleotides match TRBD2. There are 14 residues in the CDR3. CDR1 is SGHRS and CDR2 is YFSETQ in the germline V gene. J lost 7 bases, V lost 4 bases, and 5 bases had no gene match. CDR3 in DNA: TGCGCCAGCAGCAAGGGACTAGCAAACGGGGAGCTGTTTTTT. Translating gives CASSKGLANGELFF.

The chain combines TRBV24-1 with TRBJ1-4, with TRBD1 matching 9 bases. Germline values: CDR1 KGHDR, CDR2 SFDVKD. The V gene end was trimmed by 6 bases and the J gene end by 10 bases; junction bases not matched to a gene: 5. CDR3 length: 13 amino acids. The chain's CDR3 is CATSPTGGGKLFF. In DNA, the CDR3 is TGTGCCACCAGTCCAACAGGGGGCGGAAAACTGTTTTTT.

The table lists this clone with a few counts. The chain links TRBV3-1 (or the pseudogene TRBV3-2) to TRBJ1-2; D gene ambiguous. Germline V lookup: CDR1 LGHDT, CDR2 YNNKEL (reference sequence). The CDR3 loop spans 14 amino acids. Between the trimmed V and J ends, which lost 3 bases and 6 bases, there was a span of 14 bases. The CDR3 nucleotides read TGTGCCAGCAGCCATAGCAGGAGCGGCCATGGCTACACCTTC. Protein sequence: CASSHSRSGHGYTF.